The 15 T cell receptor beta chains given below trace back to one sample, sequenced in a study of blood T cell repertoires in COVID-19. The data were produced by immunoSEQ multiplex PCR, yet TCRdb's version contains in-frame clones alone and is incomplete. Seen here are roughly 200,000 clones, 85% to 90% observed once, and the top ten hold around 7.8%. The sample taken for sequencing was peripheral blood. These receptors all come from a woman aged 55-70 years with acute or convalescent COVID-19.

This clone has just a few counts. This chain uses TRBV12-3 or TRBV12-4 with TRBJ1-2; D not resolved. The CDR3 spans 12 residues. V was pared by 5 bases and J by 5 bases, with 9 bases between. The CDR3 nucleotides are TGTGCCAGCAGTCCCCTCCGTTATGGCTACACCTTC. Its protein is CASSPLRYGYTF.

The chain combines TRBV2 with TRBJ2-1; the match to TRBD2 covers 7 bases. CDR3 size: 13 residues. V shed 6 bases and J 7 bases; nucleotides not matched to a gene: 6. From germline, CDR1 is SNHLY and CDR2 FYNNEI. The DNA of the CDR3 is TGTGCCAGCAGCGATGGACTAGGAAATGAGCAGTTCTTC. Translation: CASSDGLGNEQFF.

This chain joins TRBV18 and TRBJ2-1; 13 bases fit TRBD2. Germline trimming cut 3 bases from V and 8 bases from J; bases unmatched to any gene: 7. The CDR3 contains 16 residues. Germline assignment: CDR1 KGHSH and CDR2 LQKENI. The CDR3 DNA reads TGTGCCAGCTCACCCTGGACTAGCGGGAGTATGGATGAGCAGTTCTTC. Translated: CASSPWTSGSMDEQFF.

This chain connects TRBV28 to TRBJ1-4; D ambiguous. CDR3 length equals 15 residues. Germline values: CDR1 MDHEN, CDR2 SYDVKM. V lost 4 bases to trimming and J lost 0 bases, with 9 bases between them. CDR3 coding DNA: TGTGCCAGCAGTTCAGGATCTGCAACTAATGAAAAACTGTTTTTT. Translated: CASSSGSATNEKLFF.

The chain couples TRBV24-1 to TRBJ1-2; TRBD1 is a possible D gene (6 bases). V was shortened by 5 bases and J by 5 bases, with 11 bases between the two germline ends. This CDR3 has 13 amino acids. CDR1 and CDR2 (germline): KGHDR, SFDVKD. The DNA for the CDR3 is TGTGCCACCAGTGCGGGGGGCGCATATGGCTACACCTTC. Translating gives CATSAGGAYGYTF.

The chain carries TRBV6-5 and TRBJ1-4; D is unresolved. The CDR3 has 13 residues. Trimming stripped 2 bases from V and 6 bases from J, with 7 bases between. Germline CDR1 MNHEY, CDR2 SVGAGI. CDR3 sequence: CASSYRQDEKLFF. CDR3 DNA: TGTGCCAGCAGTTACCGGCAGGATGAAAAACTGTTTTTT.

V is TRBV6-4 and J is TRBJ2-2; 11 nucleotides line up with TRBD2. CDR1 MRHNA and CDR2 SNTAGT come from the germline V gene. The CDR3 is 18 amino acids. V lost 2 bases to trimming and J lost 5 bases; unmatched junction nucleotides: 10. CDR3 coding DNA: TGTGCCAGCAGTGACCTAACTAGCGGGAGCGGGGGGACCGGGGAGCTGTTTTTT. Translated, it gives CASSDLTSGSGGTGELFF.

The chain recombines TRBV7-9 with TRBJ2-7; 8 bases align to TRBD1. Germline CDR1 reads SEHNR; CDR2 reads FQNEAQ (reference sequence). The CDR3 has 17 amino acids. The trim removed 5 bases at V and 0 bases at J, leaving 12 bases unmatched. Here the CDR3 reads CASSRPGTGSSSYEQYF. CDR3 nucleotides: TGTGCCAGCAGCCGTCCCGGGACAGGTTCGAGCTCCTACGAGCAGTACTTC.

The chain links TRBV2 to TRBJ1-1, with 8 bases aligning to TRBD1. Germline loops: CDR1 SNHLY, CDR2 FYNNEI. V shed 7 bases and J 2 bases; nucleotides not matched to a gene: 3. The CDR3 is 13 residues long. DNA for the CDR3: TGTGCCAGCAACGGACAGGGCAACACTGAAGCTTTCTTT. Its translation: CASNGQGNTEAFF.

The genes are TRBV19 and TRBJ2-2; TRBD1 aligns across 10 bases. Trimming removed 4 bases from V and 4 bases from J; junction bases left unmatched: 12. The CDR3 runs 18 residues. The germline CDR1 and CDR2 sequences are LNHDA and SQIVND (reference sequence). The CDR3 DNA reads as TGTGCCAGTAGTACTACCTCCGACAGGGGGCGGATCACCGGGGAGCTGTTTTTT. This gives the protein CASSTTSDRGRITGELFF.

This rearrangement joins TRBV15 to TRBJ2-3; 9 bases agree with TRBD1. This CDR3 contains 15 residues. The germline V gene encodes CDR1 LNHNV and CDR2 YYDKDF (reference sequence). J was trimmed by 7 bases and V by 11 bases; bases with no gene match: 16. CDR3 in amino acids: CASKAGTGNTHTQYF. The CDR3 nucleotides read TGTGCCTCAAAAGCCGGGACAGGGAACACTCATACGCAGTATTTT.

This chain joins TRBV7-9 and TRBJ2-1; the match to TRBD2 covers 8 bases. The germline V gene encodes CDR1 SEHNR and CDR2 FQNEAQ (reference sequence). Trimming at V came to 5 bases and at J to 5 bases, leaving 11 bases not matched to a gene. The CDR3 totals 16 residues. Here the CDR3 DNA reads TGTGCCAGCAGCCCGTTGGAGCGGGAGCTAAACAATGAGCAGTTCTTC. Encoded protein: CASSPLERELNNEQFF.

This clone was seen only once. The chain carries TRBV7-2 and TRBJ1-3; 8 bases are shared with TRBD1. The trim removed 3 bases at V and 2 bases at J, leaving 3 bases unmatched. The germline gives CDR1 SGHTA, CDR2 FQGNSA. This CDR3 has 15 residues. CDR3 nucleotide sequence: TGTGCCAGCAGCTTCGCAGGGGGCACTGGAAACACCATATATTTT. This gives the protein CASSFAGGTGNTIYF. Full variable domain (outside the CDR3, taken from reference TRBV7-2 and TRBJ1-3): GAGVSQSPSNKVTEKGKDVELRCDPISGHTALYWYRQSLGQGLEFLIYFQGNSAPDKSGLPSDRFSAERTGGSVSTLTIQRTQQEDSAVYLCASSFAGGTGNTIYFGEGSWLTVV.

This chain joins TRBV13 and TRBJ2-1; D is perhaps TRBD2 (6 bases). This CDR3 spans 19 amino acids. Trimming pared 2 bases from V and 5 bases from J, leaving 25 bases between. Germline values: CDR1 PRHDT, CDR2 FYEKMQ (reference sequence). CDR3 in amino acids: CASSLRLGSGPWVDNEQFF. The CDR3, as DNA: TGTGCCAGCAGCTTAAGGTTAGGAAGCGGGCCCTGGGTAGACAATGAGCAGTTCTTC.

The chain links TRBV24-1 to TRBJ1-2; possible D gene TRBD1, 6 bases. V dropped 3 bases and J dropped 3 bases, with 13 bases sitting between them. Germline V gives CDR1 KGHDR, CDR2 SFDVKD. The CDR3 length is 15 residues. The CDR3 protein is CATSDGGSLDYGYTF. The CDR3 DNA follows: TGTGCCACCAGTGATGGGGGCAGCTTAGACTATGGCTACACCTTC.